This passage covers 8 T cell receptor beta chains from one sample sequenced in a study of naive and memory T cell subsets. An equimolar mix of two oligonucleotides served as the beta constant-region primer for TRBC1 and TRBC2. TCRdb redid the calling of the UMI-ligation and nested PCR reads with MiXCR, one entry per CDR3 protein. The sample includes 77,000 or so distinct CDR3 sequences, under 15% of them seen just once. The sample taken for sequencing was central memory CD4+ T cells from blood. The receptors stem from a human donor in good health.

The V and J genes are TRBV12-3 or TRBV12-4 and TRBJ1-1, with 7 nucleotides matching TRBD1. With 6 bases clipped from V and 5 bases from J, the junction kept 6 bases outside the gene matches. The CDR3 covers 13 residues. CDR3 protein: CASRHDRETEAFF. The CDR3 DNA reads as TGTGCCAGCAGACATGACAGGGAGACTGAAGCTTTCTTT.

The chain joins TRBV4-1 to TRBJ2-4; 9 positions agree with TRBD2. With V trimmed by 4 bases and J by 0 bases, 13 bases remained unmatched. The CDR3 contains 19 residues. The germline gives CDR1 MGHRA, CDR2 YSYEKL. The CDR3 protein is CASSLGPAGGELAKNIQYF. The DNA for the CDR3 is TGCGCCAGCAGCCTCGGTCCAGCGGGAGGAGAGTTAGCCAAAAACATTCAGTACTTC.

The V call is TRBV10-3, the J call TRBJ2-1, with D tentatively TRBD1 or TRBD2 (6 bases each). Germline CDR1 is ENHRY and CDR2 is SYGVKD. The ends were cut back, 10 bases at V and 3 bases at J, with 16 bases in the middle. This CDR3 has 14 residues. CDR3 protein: CATQGGTGYNEQFF. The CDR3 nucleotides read TGTGCCACACAGGGCGGGACCGGCTACAATGAGCAGTTCTTC.

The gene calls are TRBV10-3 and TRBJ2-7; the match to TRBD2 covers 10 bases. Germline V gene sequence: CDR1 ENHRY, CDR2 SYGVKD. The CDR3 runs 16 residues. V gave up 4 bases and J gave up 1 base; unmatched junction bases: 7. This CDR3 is CAISVISGRWSYEQYF. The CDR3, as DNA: TGTGCCATCAGTGTGATTAGCGGGAGGTGGTCCTACGAGCAGTACTTC.

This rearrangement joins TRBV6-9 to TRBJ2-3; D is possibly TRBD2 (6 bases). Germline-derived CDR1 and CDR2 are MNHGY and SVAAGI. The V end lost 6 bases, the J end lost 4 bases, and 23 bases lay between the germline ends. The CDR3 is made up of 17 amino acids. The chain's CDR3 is CASSPPRRGGTSDTQYF. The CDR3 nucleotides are TGTGCCAGCAGCCCACCCCGAAGGGGCGGGACTTCAGATACGCAGTATTTT.

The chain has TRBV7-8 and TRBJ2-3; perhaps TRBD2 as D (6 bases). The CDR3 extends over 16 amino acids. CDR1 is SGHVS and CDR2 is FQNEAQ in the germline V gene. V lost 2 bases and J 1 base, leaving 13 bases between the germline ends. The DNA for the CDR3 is TGTGCCAGCAGCTTACGTAGTAGCGGTCGCACAGATACGCAGTATTTT. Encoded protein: CASSLRSSGRTDTQYF.

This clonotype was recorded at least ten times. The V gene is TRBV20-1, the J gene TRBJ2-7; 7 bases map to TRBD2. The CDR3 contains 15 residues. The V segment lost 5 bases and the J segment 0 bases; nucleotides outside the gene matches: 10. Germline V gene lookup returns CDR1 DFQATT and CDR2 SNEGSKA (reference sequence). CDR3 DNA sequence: TGCAGTGCTCCTAAGACGGCTAGCGGCTCCTACGAGCAGTACTTC. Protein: CSAPKTASGSYEQYF.

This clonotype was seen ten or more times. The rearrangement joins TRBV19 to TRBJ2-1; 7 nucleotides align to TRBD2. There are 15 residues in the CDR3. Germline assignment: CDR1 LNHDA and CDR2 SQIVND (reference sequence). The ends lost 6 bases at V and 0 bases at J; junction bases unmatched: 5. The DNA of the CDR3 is TGTGCCAGTAGCGAGACTAGCAGCTCCTACAATGAGCAGTTCTTC. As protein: CASSETSSSYNEQFF.